The 22 T cell receptor beta chains listed next were all sequenced from one sample in a study of long-term antiretroviral therapy in people with HIV. This was the immunoSEQ v3.0 assay at survey level. Method: immunoSEQ multiplex PCR; TCRdb's copy keeps in-frame clones and lacks some. Here the sample spans tens of thousands of clones, more than 90% being singletons. Sequenced material: unsorted PBMCs, taken 3.7 years after starting antiretroviral therapy. These receptors originate from a woman in her forties or fifties with HIV.

The chain carries TRBV19 and TRBJ2-7; D is perhaps TRBD1 or TRBD2 (5 bases each). Germline V CDR1 and CDR2: LNHDA, SQIVND (reference sequence). Trimming removed 5 bases at V and 3 bases at J, with 17 bases between. This CDR3 contains 15 residues. The CDR3 reads CASSFSGTARYEQYF. The CDR3 nucleotides read TGTGCCAGTAGTTTCTCCGGGACGGCGCGCTACGAGCAGTACTTC.

This chain uses TRBV2 with TRBJ2-7; TRBD1 agrees at 7 bases. CDR1 and CDR2 (germline): SNHLY, FYNNEI. This CDR3 contains 13 residues. V was pared by 4 bases and J by 6 bases, with 6 bases of the junction left unmatched. In DNA form, the CDR3 reads TGTGCCAGCAGTGGGGACAGCGAGGGCGAGCAGTACTTC. Amino acid sequence: CASSGDSEGEQYF. Full variable domain (remainder filled in from reference TRBV2 and TRBJ2-7): EPEVTQTPSHQVTQMGQEVILRCVPISNHLYFYWYRQILGQKVEFLVSFYNNEISEKSEIFDDQFSVERPDGSNFTLKIRSTKLEDSAMYFCASSGDSEGEQYFGPGTRLTVT.

The rearrangement links TRBV7-2 to TRBJ2-7; TRBD1 or TRBD2 may be the D gene (5 bases each). The CDR3 consists of 14 residues. Trimming cost V 1 base and J 3 bases, with 10 bases left between them. The germline gives CDR1 SGHTA, CDR2 FQGNSA. CDR3 in DNA: TGTGCCAGCAGCTTAGTCGGGGCGCTCTACGAGCAGTACTTC. It encodes CASSLVGALYEQYF.

The chain is built from TRBV6-6 and TRBJ2-7; 10 bases match TRBD2. The germline gives CDR1 MNHNY, CDR2 SVGAGI (reference sequence). CDR3 length equals 15 residues. The V and J ends lost 6 bases and 1 base, in that order; junction bases with no gene match: 6. The CDR3 reads CASRSSSGGSYEQYF. As DNA, the CDR3 is TGTGCCAGCAGAAGTTCTAGCGGGGGTTCCTACGAGCAGTACTTC.

This clone was observed once. The CDR3 protein is CASSARQGLYGYTF. The CDR3 DNA reads TGTGCCAGCAGCGCAAGACAGGGGCTCTATGGCTACACCTTC. The chain is built from TRBV9 and TRBJ1-2; 8 bases align to TRBD1. V lost 3 bases and J lost 4; bases outside the gene matches: 5. Germline V gives CDR1 SGDLS, CDR2 YYNGEE. The CDR3 has 14 residues.

V is TRBV5-6 and J is TRBJ1-4, with no clear D. V lost 2 bases to trimming and J lost 5 bases, with 7 bases between them. The CDR3 consists of 13 residues. CDR1 is SGHDT, CDR2 YYEEEE, per germline. The CDR3 protein is CASSFGWNEKLFF. CDR3 DNA sequence: TGTGCCAGCAGCTTTGGGTGGAATGAAAAACTGTTTTTT.

V gene TRBV19 combines with J gene TRBJ2-1, with TRBD1 matching 7 bases. Trimming cost V 3 bases and J 0 bases; bases outside gene matches: 2. Germline CDR1 and CDR2: LNHDA and SQIVND (reference sequence). The CDR3 is made up of 15 amino acids. CDR3 sequence reads: CASSMTGSSYNEQFF. The CDR3 DNA follows: TGTGCCAGTAGTATGACAGGGAGCTCCTACAATGAGCAGTTCTTC.

In its sample, this clone was seen a few times. The chain is built from TRBV19 and TRBJ1-6, with D perhaps matching TRBD1 (5 bases). Trimming removed 8 bases at V and 10 bases at J, with 15 bases between. Per germline, CDR1 LNHDA and CDR2 SQIVND (reference sequence). The CDR3 spans 13 residues. DNA for the CDR3: TGTGCCAGTCGCCCAGGGACGGGGTCACCCCTCCACTTT. Translated, it gives CASRPGTGSPLHF.

This rearrangement joins TRBV5-4 to TRBJ2-7; no clear D gene. This CDR3 spans 14 amino acids. Between the trimmed V and J ends, which lost 2 bases and 5 bases, there was a span of 14 bases. CDR1 is SGHNT and CDR2 is YYREEE in the germline V gene (reference sequence). CDR3 residues: CASSLSHKNHEQYF. The CDR3 coding sequence is TGTGCCAGCAGCTTATCCCACAAGAACCACGAGCAGTACTTC.

This clone was recorded once. This chain connects TRBV5-1 to TRBJ1-2, with D possibly matching TRBD1 (6 bases). This CDR3 region has 14 residues. CDR1 is SGHRS and CDR2 is YFSETQ in the germline V gene. V lost 2 bases, J lost 8 bases, and 16 bases lay in between. The CDR3 sequence is CASSLESRGNGYTF. The CDR3 DNA reads TGCGCCAGCAGCTTAGAGTCAAGGGGGAACGGCTACACCTTC.

The chain couples TRBV11-2 to TRBJ2-2; 12 bases align to TRBD1. CDR3 length equals 17 residues. Trimming cost V 1 base and J 4 bases; bases outside gene matches: 4. CDR1 is SGHAT, CDR2 FQNNGV, per germline. The CDR3 spells CASSLGDRGLGTGELFF. CDR3 nucleotide sequence: TGTGCCAGCAGCTTAGGGGACAGGGGGCTCGGCACCGGGGAGCTGTTTTTT.

The rearrangement uses TRBV6-5 and TRBJ2-1, with TRBD2 matching 12 bases. The CDR3 contains 16 residues. The trim removed 0 bases at V and 9 bases at J, leaving 6 bases unmatched. Germline V gene sequence: CDR1 MNHEY, CDR2 SVGAGI. CDR3 bases: TGTGCCAGCAGTTACTCGAGACTAGCGGGGGTTAGTGAGCAGTTCTTC. It encodes CASSYSRLAGVSEQFF.

The chain is built from TRBV19 and TRBJ1-3; D is perhaps TRBD1 (6 bases). The germline V and J ends were trimmed by 4 bases and 0 bases, with 10 bases remaining between them. The germline V gene encodes CDR1 LNHDA and CDR2 SQIVND (reference sequence). CDR3 length: 15 amino acids. CDR3 amino acids: CASSTKTGSGNTIYF. CDR3 DNA sequence: TGTGCCAGTAGTACTAAGACAGGCTCTGGAAACACCATATATTTT. Using reference TRBV19 and TRBJ1-3 for the parts outside the CDR3, the full variable domain is DGGITQSPKYLFRKEGQNVTLSCEQNLNHDAMYWYRQDPGQGLRLIYYSQIVNDFQKGDIAEGYSVSREKKESFPLTVTSAQKNPTAFYLCASSTKTGSGNTIYFGEGSWLTVV.

The rearrangement uses TRBV7-3 and TRBJ1-2; the match to TRBD1 covers 8 bases. CDR1 and CDR2 from the germline V gene are SGHTA and FQGTGA. CDR3 length equals 14 residues. Unmatched junction bases numbered 12, after V lost 5 bases and J lost 10 bases. CDR3: CASSQGAGGPDYTF. The CDR3 bases are TGTGCCAGCAGCCAGGGGGCAGGGGGCCCGGACTACACCTTC.

The chain recombines TRBV19 with TRBJ2-4, with TRBD2 identical over 7 bases. The CDR3 has 16 residues. Germline V CDR1 and CDR2: LNHDA, SQIVND (reference sequence). V shed 0 bases and J 0 bases; nucleotides not matched to a gene: 2. CDR3 amino acids: CASSIDAGVAKNIQYF. The CDR3 DNA follows: TGTGCCAGTAGTATAGACGCGGGAGTAGCCAAAAACATTCAGTACTTC.

The rearrangement uses TRBV2 and TRBJ2-7, with a weak D call TRBD1 (6 bases). The germline V gene has CDR1 SNHLY and CDR2 FYNNEI. Trimming took 2 bases from V and 7 from J, leaving 18 bases between them. The CDR3 has 15 residues. The CDR3 loop is CASSERATGIGEQYF. The DNA of the CDR3 is TGTGCCAGCAGTGAAAGGGCGACAGGTATAGGGGAGCAGTACTTC.

This clone turned up a few times. The J gene is TRBJ1-5, the V gene TRBV28; no firm D call. The CDR3 is 12 amino acids. The ends were cut back, 2 bases at V and 7 bases at J, with 6 bases in the middle. Germline-derived CDR1 and CDR2 are MDHEN and SYDVKM. The CDR3 loop reads CASSLGGQPQHF. CDR3 in DNA: TGTGCCAGCAGTTTAGGAGGCCAGCCCCAGCATTTT.

The chain is built from TRBV6-5 and TRBJ2-4, with 9 bases aligning to TRBD1. Germline trimming cut 2 bases from V and 7 bases from J; bases unmatched to any gene: 6. The germline V gene encodes CDR1 MNHEY and CDR2 SVGAGI. This CDR3 region has 15 residues. In DNA, the CDR3 is TGTGCCAGCAGTTACCCGACAGGGGGGATGAACATTCAGTACTTC. This codes for CASSYPTGGMNIQYF.

This chain joins TRBV4-3 and TRBJ1-2; TRBD1 is a possible D gene (5 bases). V was pared by 4 bases and J by 4 bases, with 16 bases between. Germline CDR1 LGHNA, CDR2 YSLEER. The CDR3 has 15 amino acids. This CDR3 reads CASSPDRQWPYGYTF. The CDR3 bases are TGCGCCAGCAGCCCCGATAGACAGTGGCCCTATGGCTACACCTTC.

The chain joins TRBV7-9 to TRBJ2-3; a possible D gene is TRBD2 (5 bases). Per germline, CDR1 SEHNR and CDR2 FQNEAQ (reference sequence). Trimming took off 5 bases at V and 11 bases at J, with 14 bases between the two ends. This CDR3 is built from 12 residues. The CDR3 coding sequence is TGTGCCAGCAGCGAAGGCCCTCGGGAGCAGTATTTT. It codes for CASSEGPREQYF.

The J gene is TRBJ2-3, the V gene TRBV5-1; the match to TRBD2 covers 13 bases. This CDR3 is built from 20 residues. The junction had 14 bases not matched to a gene; V was cut back by 4 bases and J by 0 bases. From germline, CDR1 is SGHRS and CDR2 YFSETQ. The CDR3 coding sequence is TGCGCCAGCAGCCCCACGGGGGGGACTAGCGGGGCCGTTAGCACAGATACGCAGTATTTT. Its translation is CASSPTGGTSGAVSTDTQYF.

The rearrangement uses TRBV7-6 and TRBJ2-5; D gene uncertain. CDR1 and CDR2 from the germline V gene are SGHVS and FNYEAQ. The CDR3 length is 13 residues. The V end lost 4 bases, the J end lost 1 base, and 7 bases lay between the germline ends. The CDR3 is CASSWAPQETQYF. The CDR3 DNA reads as TGTGCCAGCAGCTGGGCCCCCCAAGAGACCCAGTACTTC.